The 10 T cell receptor beta chains presented below share a single source sample, sequenced in a study of vaccination and CD4 T cells after COVID-19. The Oncomine TCR Beta short-read assay generated sequence data from the DNA of cultured CD4+ T cells. TCRdb fed the PCR reads into MiXCR, producing one record per CDR3 protein. The sample lists roughly 6,700 distinct CDR3 sequences; approximately 71% were seen once. Antigen specificity for these receptors is unknown. Indicated treatment: approximately 10-day PBMC culture with coronavirus spike peptide pools or control peptides (ViraFEST assay). The specimen sequenced was CD4+ T cells from blood, cultured in vitro. Receptors were obtained from a human donor who had recovered from COVID-19.

This clonotype appeared a single time. The rearrangement uses TRBV2 and TRBJ2-3; TRBD2 agrees at 9 bases. The J segment lost 0 bases and the V segment lost 4 bases, leaving 17 bases of the junction unmatched. The V gene's germline CDR1 is SNHLY and CDR2 FYNNEI. The CDR3 length is 20 residues. CDR3 region: CASSGGVLSGGHTSTDTQYF. The CDR3 nucleotides read TGTGCCAGCAGTGGCGGGGTACTAAGCGGGGGGCACACTAGCACAGATACGCAGTATTTT.

This clonotype has a handful of counts. This chain joins TRBV24-1 and TRBJ2-3, with D perhaps being TRBD1 or TRBD2 (5 bases each). This CDR3 spans 16 amino acids. Trimming cost V 3 bases and J 0 bases, with 12 bases left between them. The germline V gene encodes CDR1 KGHDR and CDR2 SFDVKD. Written as DNA, the CDR3 is TGTGCCACCAGTGATCCCGGGACGACTAGCACAGATACGCAGTATTTT. This gives the protein CATSDPGTTSTDTQYF.

V usage is TRBV7-6 and J usage is TRBJ1-6, with D possibly matching TRBD1 (5 bases). CDR1 and CDR2 (germline): SGHVS, FNYEAQ. The CDR3 covers 13 residues. V gave up 4 bases and J gave up 12 bases, with 13 bases separating them. The CDR3 reads CASSSRGGEPLHF. In DNA form, the CDR3 reads TGTGCCAGCAGCTCTAGGGGCGGGGAACCCCTCCACTTT.

The rearrangement uses TRBV21-1 and TRBJ1-2. TRBV21-1 is shown as a pseudogene. The CDR3 totals 16 residues. The CDR3: CASSKQEGRAIYGYTF. The DNA for the CDR3 is TGTGCCAGCAGCAAACAGGAGGGCAGGGCCATCTATGGCTACACCTTC.

The table lists this clonotype with a few counts. The rearrangement joins TRBV20-1 to TRBJ1-6; D might be TRBD1 (6 bases). The ends were cut back, 6 bases at V and 7 bases at J, with 16 bases in the middle. The CDR3 runs to 14 residues. Germline lookup yields CDR1 DFQATT and CDR2 SNEGSKA (reference sequence). CDR3 residues: CSAPTDSSNSPLHF. The CDR3 DNA sequence: TGCAGTGCCCCCACGGACAGTTCCAATTCACCCCTCCACTTT.

V usage is TRBV20-1 and J usage is TRBJ1-5; D remains ambiguous. Germline assignment: CDR1 DFQATT and CDR2 SNEGSKA (reference sequence). V was shortened by 6 bases and J by 2 bases, with 11 bases between the two germline ends. The CDR3 extends over 13 amino acids. CDR3 amino acids: CSAVRDCNQPQHF. For the CDR3, the DNA is TGCAGTGCGGTGAGGGATTGCAATCAGCCCCAGCATTTT.

In its sample, this clonotype is hyperexpanded. The chain uses TRBV20-1 and TRBJ1-2; no definite D call. This CDR3 spans 11 amino acids. Trimming pared 6 bases from V and 4 bases from J, leaving 9 bases between. Germline V gene data show CDR1 as DFQATT and CDR2 as SNEGSKA (reference sequence). CDR3 sequence reads: CSALNAYGYTF. For the CDR3, the DNA is TGCAGTGCCCTTAACGCCTATGGCTACACCTTC.

The chain carries TRBV6-2 or TRBV6-3 and TRBJ2-5; TRBD2 matches 11 bases. J gave up 5 bases and V 6 bases, and 11 bases lay outside the gene matches. The CDR3 runs 16 residues. Looked up from germline, CDR1 is MNHEY and CDR2 is SVGEGT. Here the CDR3 DNA reads TGTGCCAGCAGGCCCCCCCCGGGACTAGCGGTGGAGACCCAGTACTTC. Translation gives CASRPPPGLAVETQYF.

This chain joins TRBV6-1 and TRBJ1-5; D ambiguous. Germline CDR1 reads MNHNS; CDR2 reads SASEGT. The V end lost 7 bases, the J end lost 0 bases, and 13 bases lay between the germline ends. The CDR3 consists of 15 residues. CDR3 protein: CASTGSLNSNQPQHF. Written as DNA, the CDR3 is TGTGCCAGCACTGGATCGTTGAATAGCAATCAGCCCCAGCATTTT.

Only a few counts were recorded for this clonotype. V gene TRBV15 combines with J gene TRBJ2-3, with TRBD2 matching over 13 bases. In germline, CDR1 is LNHNV, CDR2 YYDKDF (reference sequence). This CDR3 comprises 16 residues. V trimming: 4 bases; J trimming: 4 bases; junction bases outside the gene matches: 5. CDR3 nucleotides: TGTGCCACCAGCAAAGGACTAGCGGGAGTGTCAGATACGCAGTATTTT. Translating it yields CATSKGLAGVSDTQYF.